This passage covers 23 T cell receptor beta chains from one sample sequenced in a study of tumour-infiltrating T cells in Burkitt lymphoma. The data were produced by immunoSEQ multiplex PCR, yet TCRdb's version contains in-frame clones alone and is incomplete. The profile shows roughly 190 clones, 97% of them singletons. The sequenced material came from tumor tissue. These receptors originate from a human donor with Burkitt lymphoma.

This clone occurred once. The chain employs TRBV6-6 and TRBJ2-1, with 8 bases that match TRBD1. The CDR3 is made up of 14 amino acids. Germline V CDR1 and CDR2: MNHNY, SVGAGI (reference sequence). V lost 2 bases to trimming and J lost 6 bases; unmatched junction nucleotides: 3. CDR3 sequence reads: CASSYEQGVNEQFF. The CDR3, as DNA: TGTGCCAGCAGTTACGAACAGGGGGTCAATGAGCAGTTCTTC.

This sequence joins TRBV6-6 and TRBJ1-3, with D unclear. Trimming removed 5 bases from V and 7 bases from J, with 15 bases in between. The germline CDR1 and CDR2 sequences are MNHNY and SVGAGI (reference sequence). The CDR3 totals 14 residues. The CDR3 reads CASSRASRTNTIYF. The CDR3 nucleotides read TGTGCCAGCAGTCGAGCCTCTCGGACGAACACCATATATTTT.

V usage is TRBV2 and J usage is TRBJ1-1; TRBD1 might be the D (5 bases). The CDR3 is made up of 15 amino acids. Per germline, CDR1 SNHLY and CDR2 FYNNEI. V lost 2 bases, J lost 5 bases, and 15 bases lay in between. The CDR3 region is CASSENGGGWTEAFF. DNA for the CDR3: TGTGCCAGCAGTGAAAACGGGGGGGGGTGGACTGAAGCTTTCTTT.

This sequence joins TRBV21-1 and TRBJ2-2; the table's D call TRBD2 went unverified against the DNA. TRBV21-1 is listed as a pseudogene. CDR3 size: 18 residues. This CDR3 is CASSIPPSGVFNTGELFF. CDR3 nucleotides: TGTGCCAGCAGCATCCCACCTAGCGGTGTCTTTAACACCGGGGAGCTGTTTTTT.

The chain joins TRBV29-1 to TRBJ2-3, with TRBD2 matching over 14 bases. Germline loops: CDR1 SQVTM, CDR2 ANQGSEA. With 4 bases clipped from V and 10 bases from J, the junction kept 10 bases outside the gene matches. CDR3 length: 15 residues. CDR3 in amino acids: CSVGRLAGGQSAQYF. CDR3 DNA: TGCAGCGTTGGGAGACTAGCGGGAGGGCAAAGCGCGCAGTATTTT.

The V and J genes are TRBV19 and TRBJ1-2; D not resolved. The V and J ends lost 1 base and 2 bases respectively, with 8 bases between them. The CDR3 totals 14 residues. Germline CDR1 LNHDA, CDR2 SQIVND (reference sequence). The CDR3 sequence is CASSIGSRNYGYTF. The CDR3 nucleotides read TGTGCCAGTAGTATAGGAAGCAGGAACTATGGCTACACCTTC.

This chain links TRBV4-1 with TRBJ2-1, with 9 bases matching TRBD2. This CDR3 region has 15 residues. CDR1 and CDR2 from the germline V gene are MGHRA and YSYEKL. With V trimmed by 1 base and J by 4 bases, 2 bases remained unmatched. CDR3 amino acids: CASSQVTSGYNEQFF. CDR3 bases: TGCGCCAGCAGCCAAGTGACTAGCGGTTACAATGAGCAGTTCTTC.

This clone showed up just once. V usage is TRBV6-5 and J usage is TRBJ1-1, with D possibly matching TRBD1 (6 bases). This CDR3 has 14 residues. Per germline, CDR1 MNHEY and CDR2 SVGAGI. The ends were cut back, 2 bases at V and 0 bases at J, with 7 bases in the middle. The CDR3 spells CASSYAGVNTEAFF. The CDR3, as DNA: TGTGCCAGCAGTTACGCAGGGGTGAACACTGAAGCTTTCTTT.

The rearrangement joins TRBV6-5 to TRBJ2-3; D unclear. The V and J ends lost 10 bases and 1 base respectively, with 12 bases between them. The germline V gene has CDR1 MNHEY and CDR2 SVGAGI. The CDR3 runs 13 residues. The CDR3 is CATSWAGTDTQYF. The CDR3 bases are TGTGCCACCTCCTGGGCTGGCACAGATACGCAGTATTTT.

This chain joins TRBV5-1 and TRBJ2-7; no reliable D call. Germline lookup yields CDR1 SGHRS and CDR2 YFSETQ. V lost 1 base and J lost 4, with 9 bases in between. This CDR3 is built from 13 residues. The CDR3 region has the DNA TGCGCCAGCAGCTTGAATTTAACTTACGAGCAGTACTTC. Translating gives CASSLNLTYEQYF.

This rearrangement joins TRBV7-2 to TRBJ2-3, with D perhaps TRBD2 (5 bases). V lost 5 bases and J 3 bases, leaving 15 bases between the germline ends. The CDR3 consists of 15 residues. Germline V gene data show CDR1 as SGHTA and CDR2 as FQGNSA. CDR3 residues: CASSPRWSGTDTQYF. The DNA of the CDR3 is TGTGCCAGCAGCCCTCGATGGAGCGGTACAGATACGCAGTATTTT.

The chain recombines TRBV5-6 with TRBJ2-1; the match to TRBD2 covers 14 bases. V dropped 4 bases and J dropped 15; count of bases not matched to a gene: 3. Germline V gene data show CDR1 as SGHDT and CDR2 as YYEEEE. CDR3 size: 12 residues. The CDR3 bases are TGTGCCAGCAGCAGGACTAGCGGGAGGCCGTTCTTC. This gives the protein CASSRTSGRPFF. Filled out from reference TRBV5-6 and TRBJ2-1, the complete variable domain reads DAGVTQSPTHLIKTRGQQVTLRCSPKSGHDTVSWYQQALGQGPQFIFQYYEEEERQRGNFPDRFSGHQFPNYSSELNVNALLLGDSALYLCASSRTSGRPFFGPGTRLTVL.

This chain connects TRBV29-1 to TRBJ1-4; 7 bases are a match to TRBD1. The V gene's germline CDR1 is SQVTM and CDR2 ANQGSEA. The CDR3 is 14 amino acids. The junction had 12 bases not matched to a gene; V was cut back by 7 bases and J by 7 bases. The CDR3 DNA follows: TGCAGCGCCCAGAGGGACAGCGGCAGTGAAAAACTGTTTTTT. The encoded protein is CSAQRDSGSEKLFF.

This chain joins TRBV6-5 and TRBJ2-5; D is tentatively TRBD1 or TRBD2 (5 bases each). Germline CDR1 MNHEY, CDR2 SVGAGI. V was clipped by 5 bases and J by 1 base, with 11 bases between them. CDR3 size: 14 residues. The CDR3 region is CASSLDGTQETQYF. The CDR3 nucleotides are TGTGCCAGCAGTCTAGACGGGACCCAAGAGACCCAGTACTTC.

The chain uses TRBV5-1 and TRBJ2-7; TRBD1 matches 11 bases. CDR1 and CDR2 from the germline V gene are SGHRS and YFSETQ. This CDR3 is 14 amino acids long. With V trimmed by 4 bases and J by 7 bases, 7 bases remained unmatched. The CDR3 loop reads CASSPRDRGEEQYF. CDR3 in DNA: TGCGCCAGCAGCCCCCGGGACAGGGGGGAAGAGCAGTACTTC.

The CDR3: CSARERGRQYF. CDR3 nucleotide sequence: TGCAGTGCTAGGGAGCGGGGAAGGCAGTACTTC. The chain combines TRBV20-1 with TRBJ2-7; 7 bases are a match to TRBD2. V lost 3 bases to trimming and J lost 9 bases; unmatched junction nucleotides: 5. This CDR3 comprises 11 residues. Looked up from germline, CDR1 is DFQATT and CDR2 is SNEGSKA (reference sequence).

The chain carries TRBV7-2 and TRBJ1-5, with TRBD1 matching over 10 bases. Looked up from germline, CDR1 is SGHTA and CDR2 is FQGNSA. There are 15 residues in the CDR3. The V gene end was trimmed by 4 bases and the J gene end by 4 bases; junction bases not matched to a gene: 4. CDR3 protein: CASSWRGQGNQPQHF. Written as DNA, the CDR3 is TGTGCCAGCAGCTGGAGGGGACAGGGGAATCAGCCCCAGCATTTT.

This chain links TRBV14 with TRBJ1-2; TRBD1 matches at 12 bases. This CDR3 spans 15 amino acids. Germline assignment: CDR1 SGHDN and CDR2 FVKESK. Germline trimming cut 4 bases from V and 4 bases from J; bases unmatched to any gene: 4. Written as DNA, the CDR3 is TGTGCCAGCAGCCCCGGGACAGGGGGCTCCTATGGCTACACCTTC. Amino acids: CASSPGTGGSYGYTF.

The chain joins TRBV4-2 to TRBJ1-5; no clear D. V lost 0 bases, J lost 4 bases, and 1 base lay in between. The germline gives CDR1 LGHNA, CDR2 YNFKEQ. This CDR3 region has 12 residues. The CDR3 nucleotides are TGTGCCAGCAGCCAAGAGAATCAGCCCCAGCATTTT. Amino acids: CASSQENQPQHF.

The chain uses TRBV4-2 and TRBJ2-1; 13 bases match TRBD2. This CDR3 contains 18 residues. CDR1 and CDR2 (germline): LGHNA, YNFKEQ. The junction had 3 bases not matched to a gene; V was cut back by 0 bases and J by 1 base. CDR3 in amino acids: CASSQELAGGRSYNEQFF. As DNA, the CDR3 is TGTGCCAGCAGCCAAGAACTAGCGGGGGGGAGGTCCTACAATGAGCAGTTCTTC.

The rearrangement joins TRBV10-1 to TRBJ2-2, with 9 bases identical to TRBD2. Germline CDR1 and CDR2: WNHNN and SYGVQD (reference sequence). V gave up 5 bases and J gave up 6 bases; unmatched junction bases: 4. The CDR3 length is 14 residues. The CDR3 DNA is TGCGCCAGCAGTCGGCGGGAGGGCCCCGGGGAGCTGTTTTTT. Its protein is CASSRREGPGELFF.

This chain's CDR3 is CASIEDSYGYTF. The CDR3 DNA sequence: TGTGCCAGCATCGAGGACAGCTATGGCTACACCTTC. J is TRBJ1-2 and V is TRBV6-1, with D possibly TRBD1 on 6 matching bases. Trimming stripped 7 bases from V and 4 bases from J, with 10 bases between. Germline CDR1 reads MNHNS; CDR2 reads SASEGT. The CDR3 length is 12 residues.

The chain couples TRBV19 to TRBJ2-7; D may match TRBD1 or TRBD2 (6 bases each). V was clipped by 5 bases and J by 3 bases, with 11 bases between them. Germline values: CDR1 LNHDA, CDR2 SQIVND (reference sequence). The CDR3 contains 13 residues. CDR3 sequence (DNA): TGTGCCAGTAGTTACAGGGACTTCTACGAGCAGTACTTC. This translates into CASSYRDFYEQYF.